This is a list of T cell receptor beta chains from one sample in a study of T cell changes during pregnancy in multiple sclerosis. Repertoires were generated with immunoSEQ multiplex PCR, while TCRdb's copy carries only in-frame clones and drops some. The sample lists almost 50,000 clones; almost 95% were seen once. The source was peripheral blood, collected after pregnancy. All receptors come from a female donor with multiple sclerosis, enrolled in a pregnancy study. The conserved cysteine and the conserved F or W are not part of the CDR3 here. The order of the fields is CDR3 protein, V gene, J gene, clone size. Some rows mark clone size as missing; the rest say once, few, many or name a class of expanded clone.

cdr3_aa: ASSIGTGGYTEAF
v_call: TRBV19
j_call: TRBJ1-1
clone_size: -

cdr3_aa: ASRIDRFSNQPQH
v_call: TRBV27
j_call: TRBJ1-5
clone_size: -

cdr3_aa: ASSPGGYGTDTQY
v_call: TRBV7-9
j_call: TRBJ2-3
clone_size: -

cdr3_aa: ASSGSYYGYT
v_call: TRBV9
j_call: TRBJ1-2
clone_size: -

cdr3_aa: ASSLNGEGQPQH
v_call: TRBV5-6
j_call: TRBJ1-5
clone_size: few

cdr3_aa: ASSLGGAGNYGYT
v_call: TRBV7-3
j_call: TRBJ1-2
clone_size: -

cdr3_aa: ASILRIGGATTGELF
v_call: TRBV5-6
j_call: TRBJ2-2
clone_size: -

cdr3_aa: ASSDGAAQY
v_call: TRBV6-4
j_call: TRBJ2-7
clone_size: -

cdr3_aa: ASSLGQNTGELF
v_call: TRBV5-1
j_call: TRBJ2-2
clone_size: -

cdr3_aa: ASSMRGGIYGTEAF
v_call: TRBV19
j_call: TRBJ1-1
clone_size: -

cdr3_aa: ASSEVLAGDQDTQY
v_call: TRBV6-1
j_call: TRBJ2-3
clone_size: -

cdr3_aa: ATSREGRGGYGYT
v_call: TRBV15
j_call: TRBJ1-2
clone_size: -

cdr3_aa: ASQRTGAYGYT
v_call: TRBV6-1
j_call: TRBJ1-2
clone_size: -

cdr3_aa: ASSPGRGFDYGYT
v_call: TRBV6-7
j_call: TRBJ1-2
clone_size: -

cdr3_aa: SVEAGTAEAF
v_call: TRBV29-1
j_call: TRBJ1-1
clone_size: -

cdr3_aa: ASSIVGGHQPQH
v_call: TRBV19
j_call: TRBJ1-5
clone_size: -

cdr3_aa: ASRKNSGQPQH
v_call: TRBV7-2
j_call: TRBJ1-5
clone_size: -

cdr3_aa: ASSVSPGQLYEQY
v_call: TRBV6-1
j_call: TRBJ2-7
clone_size: once

cdr3_aa: ASSLSAPGANSNQPQH
v_call: TRBV27
j_call: TRBJ1-5
clone_size: -